These 6 T cell receptor beta chains were sequenced from one sample in a study of radiotherapy plus CTLA-4 blockade in lung cancer. Only in-frame clones appear in the TCRdb table, and some are missing; sequencing was by immunoSEQ multiplex PCR. The repertoire holds about 43,000 clones, with roughly two thirds as singletons. The sample was peripheral blood, taken from a patient treated with radiotherapy plus ipilimumab. These receptors were taken from a human donor with non-small cell lung cancer who had a partial response to radiotherapy plus ipilimumab.

This clone has just one count. The chain carries TRBV2 and TRBJ2-5; the D is unclear. Germline-derived CDR1 and CDR2 are SNHLY and FYNNEI. The CDR3 loop spans 11 amino acids. Trimming left V 6 bases short and J 7 bases short, with 9 bases between. CDR3 sequence reads: CASRYAGTQYF. The CDR3 DNA follows: TGTGCCAGCAGATACGCCGGGACCCAGTACTTC. The entire variable domain, with the rest obtained from reference TRBV2 and TRBJ2-5, is as follows: EPEVTQTPSHQVTQMGQEVILRCVPISNHLYFYWYRQILGQKVEFLVSFYNNEISEKSEIFDDQFSVERPDGSNFTLKIRSTKLEDSAMYFCASRYAGTQYFGPGTRLLVL.

The V gene is TRBV11-2, the J gene TRBJ2-7; TRBD2 matches at 11 bases. V gave up 4 bases and J gave up 4 bases; unmatched junction bases: 3. From germline, CDR1 is SGHAT and CDR2 FQNNGV. The CDR3 sequence is 14 residues long. The CDR3 bases are TGTGCCAGCAGCTGGACTAGCGGGCTTTACGAGCAGTACTTC. Its translation: CASSWTSGLYEQYF.

This chain connects TRBV28 to TRBJ2-6, with a weak D call TRBD1 (5 bases). V was cut by 5 bases and J by 0 bases, with 11 bases left in between. Germline values: CDR1 MDHEN, CDR2 SYDVKM. This CDR3 comprises 16 residues. As DNA, the CDR3 is TGTGCCAGCAGTGCAAGACAGACCTCTGGGGCCAACGTCCTGACTTTC. Its protein product is CASSARQTSGANVLTF.

Comment on this clone: Here the CDR3 omits its conserved ending phenylalanine or tryptophan, so a read error is the likely source. Because the CDR3's place on the DNA is in doubt, the DNA is left out and the CDR3 is given as listed by TCRdb. The chain carries TRBV6-1 and TRBJ1-3; TRBD1, as called in the table, went unchecked against the DNA. The CDR3 is 15 residues long, ends included. Per germline, CDR1 MNHNS and CDR2 SASEGT. Here the CDR3 reads CASSETGNSGNTIYL.

V usage is TRBV4-1 and J usage is TRBJ2-3, with a tentative D call TRBD1 (5 bases). V was cut by 0 bases and J by 1 base, with 11 bases left in between. This CDR3 has 16 residues. Germline V gene data show CDR1 as MGHRA and CDR2 as YSYEKL. For the CDR3, the DNA is TGCGCCAGCAGCCAAGATTCGAGCAGGGGCACAGATACGCAGTATTTT. Translating it yields CASSQDSSRGTDTQYF.

The chain carries TRBV7-9 and TRBJ2-7, with 10 nucleotides matching TRBD1. This CDR3 contains 15 residues. The J segment lost 1 base and the V segment lost 3 bases, leaving 3 bases of the junction unmatched. CDR1 and CDR2 (germline): SEHNR, FQNEAQ (reference sequence). The CDR3 DNA is TGTGCCAGCAGCTTGACAGGGGGCCTTTCCTACGAGCAGTACTTC. Its translation: CASSLTGGLSYEQYF.